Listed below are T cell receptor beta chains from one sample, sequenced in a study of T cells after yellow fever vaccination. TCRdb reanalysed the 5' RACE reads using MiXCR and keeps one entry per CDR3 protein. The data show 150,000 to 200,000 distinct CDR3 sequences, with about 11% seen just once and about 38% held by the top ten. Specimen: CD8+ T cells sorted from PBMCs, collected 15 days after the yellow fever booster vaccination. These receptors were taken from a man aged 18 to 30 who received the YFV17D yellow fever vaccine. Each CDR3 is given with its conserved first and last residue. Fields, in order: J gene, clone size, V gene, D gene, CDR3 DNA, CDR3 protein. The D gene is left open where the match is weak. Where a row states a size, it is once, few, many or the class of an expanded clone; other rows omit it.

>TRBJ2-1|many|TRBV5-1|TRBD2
TGCGCCAGCAGCTTTGCCCTCGTGGGACTAGCGACCAATGAGCAGTTCTTC
CASSFALVGLATNEQFF
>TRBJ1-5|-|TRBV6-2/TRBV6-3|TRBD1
TGTGCCAGCAGTTACTCGAGGGGGCTCCCCCCTAATATCGGCAATCAGCCCCAGCATTTT
CASSYSRGLPPNIGNQPQHF
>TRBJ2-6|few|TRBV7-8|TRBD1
TGTGCCAGCAGTTTACGAGGGGACAGGGGGATCTCTGGGGCCAACGTCCTGACTTTC
CASSLRGDRGISGANVLTF
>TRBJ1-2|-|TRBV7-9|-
TGTGCCAGCAGCGCCAGGGAGGCCCCCTATGGCTACACCTTC
CASSAREAPYGYTF
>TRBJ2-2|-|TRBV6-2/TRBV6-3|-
TGTGCCAGCAGTTTTAGTGGTGGGGAGCTGTTTTTT
CASSFSGGELFF
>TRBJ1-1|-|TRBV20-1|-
TGCAGTGCTAGAGAGGTGGGGGAGACTGAAGCTTTCTTT
CSAREVGETEAFF
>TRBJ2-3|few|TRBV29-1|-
TGCAGCGTAATTCGGACAGTGACTTCCACAGATACGCAGTATTTT
CSVIRTVTSTDTQYF
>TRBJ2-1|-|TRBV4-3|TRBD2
TGCGCCAGCAGCCAAGATCCCCCCACGCGGGGGGGCCTCGATGAGCAGTTCTTC
CASSQDPPTRGGLDEQFF
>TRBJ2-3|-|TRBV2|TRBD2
TGTGCCAGCAACCGACTAGCGCTAGATACGCAGTATTTT
CASNRLALDTQYF
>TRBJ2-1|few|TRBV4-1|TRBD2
TGCGCCAGCAGCCAAGTTAGCGGGGGGCTCAATGAGCAGTTCTTC
CASSQVSGGLNEQFF
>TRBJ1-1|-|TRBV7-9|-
TGTGCCAGCCGCAACCCGGGGGGGTCTGAAGCTTTCTTT
CASRNPGGSEAFF
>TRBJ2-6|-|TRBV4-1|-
TGCGCCAGCAGCCAAGAAGGTGGGGCCAACGTCCTGACTTTC
CASSQEGGANVLTF
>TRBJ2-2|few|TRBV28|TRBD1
TGTGCCAGCAGTTTATCTTGGCAGGGGGCTACCGGGGAGCTGTTTTTT
CASSLSWQGATGELFF
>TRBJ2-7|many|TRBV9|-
TGTGCCAGCAGCCCTCGGGACAAACTCTACGAGCAGTACTTC
CASSPRDKLYEQYF
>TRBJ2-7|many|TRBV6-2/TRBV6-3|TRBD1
TGTGCCAGCAGTCGGGACAGGGTGTCCCACGAGCAGTACTTC
CASSRDRVSHEQYF
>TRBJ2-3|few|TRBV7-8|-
TGTGCCAGCAGCCCATCCACTCCCCCTACGCAGTATTTT
CASSPSTPPTQYF
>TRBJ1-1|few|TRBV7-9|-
TGTGCCAGCAGCTTAGTGATGTATGAAGCTTTCTTT
CASSLVMYEAFF
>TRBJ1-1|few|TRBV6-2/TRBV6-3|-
TGTGCCAGCAGTTACTCGAGGACCGCCCGGGGGGACACTGAAGCTTTCTTT
CASSYSRTARGDTEAFF
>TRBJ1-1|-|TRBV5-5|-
TGTGCCAGCCAGGGTGTTCGGACTGAAGCTTTCTTT
CASQGVRTEAFF
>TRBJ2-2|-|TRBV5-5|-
TGTGCCAGCAGCTTGGAGAGAGGGTTCGGGGAGCTGTTTTTT
CASSLERGFGELFF
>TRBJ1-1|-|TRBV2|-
TGTGCCAGCACCAAGACGGAGAACACTGAAGCTTTCTTT
CASTKTENTEAFF
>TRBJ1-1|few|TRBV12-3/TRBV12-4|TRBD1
TGTGCCAGCAGTTCCCGGGACAGGGGGCAGGAGGACACTGAAGCTTTCTTT
CASSSRDRGQEDTEAFF
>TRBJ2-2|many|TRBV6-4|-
TGTGCCAGCAGTGACTCGATTGAGGGGGAGCTGTTTTTT
CASSDSIEGELFF
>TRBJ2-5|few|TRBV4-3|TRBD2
TGCGCCAGCAGCCAAGCGGGGGGGCGAGAGACCCAGTACTTC
CASSQAGGRETQYF
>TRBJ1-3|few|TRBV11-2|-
TGTGCCAGCAGCCAAGGGGTTACTTCAGGAAACACCATATATTTT
CASSQGVTSGNTIYF
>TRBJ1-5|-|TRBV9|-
TGTGCCAGCAGCGAAGGAGGAGGGGGGTTCAATCAGCCCCAGCATTTT
CASSEGGGGFNQPQHF
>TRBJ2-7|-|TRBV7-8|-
TGTGCCAGCAGCCTCCTTGGGGACTACGAGCAGTACTTC
CASSLLGDYEQYF
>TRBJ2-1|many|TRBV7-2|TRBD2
TGTGCCAGCAGCTTTCTAGCGGTATTGTTCTTC
CASSFLAVLFF
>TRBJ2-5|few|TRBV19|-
TGTGCCAGTAGTATAGAAGGTACCCAGTACTTC
CASSIEGTQYF
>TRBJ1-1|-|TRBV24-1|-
TGTGCCTCCACCACAGAAAATATGAACACTGAAGCTTTCTTT
CASTTENMNTEAFF
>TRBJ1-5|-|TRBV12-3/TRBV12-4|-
TGTGCCAGCAGTACCGGACGGAATAGCAATCAGCCCCAGCATTTT
CASSTGRNSNQPQHF